Below, 8 T cell receptor beta chains from the same sample are listed, as sequenced in a study of T cells in Graves' hyperthyroidism and ophthalmopathy. What was amplified from RNA transcripts were TCR beta CDR3 regions. Initially, a first-round RT-PCR of the TCR CDR3 employed the HTBI primer set. TCRdb fed the multiplex PCR reads into MiXCR, producing one record per CDR3 protein. The sample includes 490,000 or so distinct CDR3 sequences, 15% to 20% seen only once; the top ten take approximately 48%. The sample taken for sequencing was blood. Receptors were obtained from a middle-aged man with Graves' ophthalmopathy.

The V gene is TRBV20-1, the J gene TRBJ2-1; 15 bases are a match to TRBD2. CDR1 is DFQATT, CDR2 SNEGSKA, per germline (reference sequence). CDR3 size: 14 residues. The junction had 7 bases not matched to a gene; V was cut back by 6 bases and J by 10 bases. DNA for the CDR3: TGCAGTGCAACGGGACTAGCGGGAGGAATCGAGCAGTTCTTC. It codes for CSATGLAGGIEQFF.

This clonotype has more than one count but fewer than ten. This chain joins TRBV7-9 and TRBJ2-1, with TRBD1 matching over 9 bases. V lost 2 bases, J lost 5 bases, and 13 bases stayed unmatched. The germline V gene encodes CDR1 SEHNR and CDR2 FQNEAQ (reference sequence). CDR3 length: 18 amino acids. The CDR3 loop reads CASSLPRGLQGAHNEQFF. In DNA, the CDR3 is TGTGCCAGCAGCTTACCACGGGGGTTACAGGGGGCGCACAATGAGCAGTTCTTC.

This chain joins TRBV6-2 or TRBV6-3 and TRBJ2-2; D may be TRBD1 (5 bases). The CDR3 spans 14 residues. Trimming shortened V by 6 bases and J by 0 bases, and 8 bases separated the two germline ends. CDR1 and CDR2 (germline): MNHEY, SVGEGT. The CDR3 sequence: CASSDSPNTGELFF. The DNA of the CDR3 is TGTGCCAGCAGCGACAGCCCGAACACCGGGGAGCTGTTTTTT.

This clonotype occurred many times. The CDR3 loop reads CASSPHLGQGNEQFF. The CDR3 nucleotides are TGTGCCAGCTCACCACATCTGGGTCAGGGCAATGAGCAGTTCTTC. This chain uses TRBV18 with TRBJ2-1; weak D call: TRBD1 (5 bases). In germline, CDR1 is KGHSH, CDR2 LQKENI. V was shortened by 1 base and J by 6 bases, with 13 bases between the two germline ends. There are 15 residues in the CDR3.

This rearrangement joins TRBV6-1 to TRBJ1-5; 10 positions agree with TRBD1. The CDR3 has 15 amino acids. The germline CDR1 and CDR2 sequences are MNHNS and SASEGT. The V gene end was trimmed by 6 bases and the J gene end by 7 bases; junction bases not matched to a gene: 9. The CDR3 DNA sequence: TGTGCCAGCAGCCCCGGGACAGGGGAATTCCAGCCCCAGCATTTT. It codes for CASSPGTGEFQPQHF.

This chain connects TRBV2 to TRBJ2-7; D possibly corresponds to TRBD2 (7 bases). V lost 2 bases and J lost 5, with 13 bases in between. The CDR3 totals 14 residues. The germline gives CDR1 SNHLY, CDR2 FYNNEI. CDR3 region: CASSENREGHEQYF. The CDR3 DNA reads as TGTGCCAGCAGTGAAAACAGGGAGGGGCACGAGCAGTACTTC. Looking up the rest from reference TRBV2 and TRBJ2-7 gives the full variable domain: EPEVTQTPSHQVTQMGQEVILRCVPISNHLYFYWYRQILGQKVEFLVSFYNNEISEKSEIFDDQFSVERPDGSNFTLKIRSTKLEDSAMYFCASSENREGHEQYFGPGTRLTVT.

This clonotype came up many times. The genes are TRBV3-1 and TRBJ1-2; D is unclear. V was trimmed by 0 bases and J by 5 bases, leaving 4 bases between them. Germline values: CDR1 LGHDT, CDR2 YNNKEL (reference sequence). The CDR3 runs to 12 residues. CDR3 DNA sequence: TGTGCCAGCAGCCAAGAGGGGTATGGCTACACCTTC. It encodes CASSQEGYGYTF.

This sequence joins TRBV19 and TRBJ2-1; the match to TRBD2 covers 7 bases. J lost 10 bases, V lost 3 bases, and 6 bases had no gene match. Germline V lookup: CDR1 LNHDA, CDR2 SQIVND (reference sequence). This CDR3 has 13 residues. This chain's CDR3 is CASSIPTSVEQFF. CDR3 nucleotide sequence: TGTGCCAGTAGTATCCCTACTAGCGTCGAGCAGTTCTTC.